These 14 T cell receptor beta chains originate from one sample sequenced in a study of cytomegalovirus exposure and HLA in healthy donors. The PCR used 60 Vbeta and 13 Jbeta primers. Generated by immunoSEQ multiplex PCR, the TCRdb table keeps only in-frame clones and is missing some. This table has about 90,000 clones, 50% to 75% appearing once. The sequenced sample was PBMCs. The receptor source for this set is a man aged 25 to 45 in good health and CMV-seronegative.

The V and J genes are TRBV7-9 and TRBJ1-5; possible D gene TRBD1, 5 bases. The CDR3 totals 15 residues. Deletions cut 4 bases from V and 0 bases from J, with 10 bases between. Per germline, CDR1 SEHNR and CDR2 FQNEAQ (reference sequence). The CDR3 coding sequence is TGTGCCAGCAGCTCGACAGCCTTTAGCAATCAGCCCCAGCATTTT. This encodes CASSSTAFSNQPQHF.

The J gene is TRBJ2-2, the V gene TRBV2, with 10 bases fitting TRBD2. From germline, CDR1 is SNHLY and CDR2 FYNNEI. This CDR3 is 15 amino acids long. The V and J ends lost 5 bases and 4 bases, in that order; junction bases with no gene match: 4. For the CDR3, the DNA is TGTGCCAGCAGTTGGACTAGCGGAAGCACCGGGGAGCTGTTTTTT. Its translation is CASSWTSGSTGELFF.

The rearrangement joins TRBV4-3 to TRBJ1-6; 8 bases line up with TRBD1. The CDR3 spans 18 residues. The V gene end was trimmed by 0 bases and the J gene end by 7 bases; junction bases not matched to a gene: 11. Germline CDR1 and CDR2: LGHNA and YSLEER. In DNA form, the CDR3 reads TGCGCCAGCAGCCAAGACCCCCTTGACAGGGGATGGAATTCACCCCTCCACTTT. Translating it yields CASSQDPLDRGWNSPLHF.

The chain has TRBV27 and TRBJ2-7, with 7 bases matching TRBD1. The germline gives CDR1 MNHEY, CDR2 SMNVEV (reference sequence). The trim removed 5 bases at V and 8 bases at J, leaving 12 bases unmatched. CDR3 length: 14 amino acids. The DNA for the CDR3 is TGTGCCAGCAGTCCCTTCGACAGGGAAGGGAAGCAGTACTTC. As protein: CASSPFDREGKQYF.

In its sample, this clone was seen once. This sequence joins TRBV5-4 and TRBJ2-1, with 7 bases matching TRBD2. Unmatched junction bases numbered 14, after V lost 4 bases and J lost 7 bases. The CDR3 has 16 residues. Germline CDR1 and CDR2: SGHNT and YYREEE (reference sequence). For the CDR3, the DNA is TGTGCCAGCAGCCGGCTGGCGGGAGAGTTTACGAATGAGCAGTTCTTC. Amino acid sequence: CASSRLAGEFTNEQFF.

The chain combines TRBV9 with TRBJ1-3; 9 bases are a match to TRBD1. Germline values: CDR1 SGDLS, CDR2 YYNGEE. CDR3 size: 18 residues. Unmatched junction bases numbered 11, after V lost 4 bases and J lost 0 bases. CDR3 protein: CASSPNPGQGFSGNTIYF. The CDR3 coding sequence is TGTGCCAGCAGCCCGAACCCGGGACAGGGTTTCTCTGGAAACACCATATATTTT.

The V call is TRBV7-6, the J call TRBJ1-3; TRBD1 aligns across 9 bases. The CDR3 runs to 15 residues. The junction had 4 bases not matched to a gene; V was cut back by 5 bases and J by 2 bases. Germline CDR1 SGHVS, CDR2 FNYEAQ. CDR3 region: CASSLRTGAGNTIYF. The DNA of the CDR3 is TGTGCCAGCAGCCTCCGGACAGGGGCTGGAAACACCATATATTTT. The variable domain in full, with the rest retrieved from reference TRBV7-6 and TRBJ1-3, is GAGVSQSPRYKVTKRGQDVALRCDPISGHVSLYWYRQALGQGPEFLTYFNYEAQQDKSGLPNDRFSAERPEGSISTLTIQRTEQRDSAMYRCASSLRTGAGNTIYFGEGSWLTVV.

The chain recombines TRBV6-5 with TRBJ2-3; TRBD2 might be the D (6 bases). The V end lost 6 bases, the J end lost 2 bases, and 9 bases lay between the germline ends. Germline CDR1 is MNHEY and CDR2 is SVGAGI. The CDR3 consists of 13 residues. The CDR3 nucleotides read TGTGCCAGCAGCCGGGACTCCACAGATACGCAGTATTTT. This gives the protein CASSRDSTDTQYF.

CDR3 amino acids: CASSLSLYEQYF. DNA of the CDR3: TGTGCCAGCAGTTTGAGTCTGTACGAGCAGTACTTC. V gene TRBV28 combines with J gene TRBJ2-7; D is ambiguous. The V end lost 3 bases, the J end lost 4 bases, and 7 bases lay between the germline ends. Per germline, CDR1 MDHEN and CDR2 SYDVKM. This CDR3 is 12 amino acids long.

Concerning this clone: Mismatch with germline at one junction end may stem from a read error. This chain connects TRBV7-2 to TRBJ2-5; D possibly corresponds to TRBD2 (7 bases). The germline gives CDR1 SGHTA, CDR2 FQGNSA. The CDR3 is made up of 14 amino acids. The CDR3 sequence: CASSLPGGAEIQYF. DNA of the CDR3: TGTGCCAGCAGCTTACCGGGGGGCGCGGAGATCCAGTACTTC.

This clone has a single count. CDR3 nucleotide sequence: TGTGCCAGCAGCTTAAAGGGACAGGGGGCGAACGAGCAGTACTTC. It translates to CASSLKGQGANEQYF. The chain uses TRBV7-6 and TRBJ2-7, with 12 bases that match TRBD1. This CDR3 comprises 15 residues. Germline V lookup: CDR1 SGHVS, CDR2 FNYEAQ. V lost 2 bases and J lost 5; bases outside the gene matches: 4.

In regard to this clone: A junction end diverges from the germline sequence, so it may reflect a read error. V gene TRBV6-5 combines with J gene TRBJ2-1, with D maybe TRBD2 (5 bases). Germline V gives CDR1 MNHEY, CDR2 SVGAGI. The CDR3 covers 15 residues. The CDR3 is CSSSYSIGLPGEQFF. CDR3 nucleotide sequence: TGTTCCAGCAGTTACTCGATCGGGCTCCCGGGGGAGCAGTTCTTC.

Of note for this clone: At one end the junction does not follow the germline gene, possibly because of a read error. The gene calls are TRBV7-9 and TRBJ2-5, with D unclear. Germline V CDR1 and CDR2: SEHNR, FQNEAQ (reference sequence). The CDR3 loop spans 12 amino acids. CDR3 sequence (DNA): TGTTCCAGCAGCCCTCTCGAAGAGACCCAGTACTTC. Protein product: CSSSPLEETQYF. The full variable domain, its missing parts supplied by reference TRBV7-9 and TRBJ2-5, is DTGVSQNPRHKITKRGQNVTFRCDPISEHNRLYWYRQTLGQGPEFLTYFQNEAQLEKSRLLSDRFSAERPKGSFSTLEIQRTEQGDSAMYLCSSSPLEETQYFGPGTRLLVL.

This chain links TRBV6-5 with TRBJ1-5; TRBD1 might be the D (6 bases). The CDR3 loop spans 14 amino acids. Germline V gives CDR1 MNHEY, CDR2 SVGAGI. Deletions cut 6 bases from V and 6 bases from J, with 15 bases between. The chain's CDR3 is CASSRGGGIQPQHF. CDR3 nucleotide sequence: TGTGCCAGCAGCCGGGGAGGGGGGATTCAGCCCCAGCATTTT.